These 32 T cell receptor beta chains were all obtained from the same sample, sequenced in a study of T cells in Graves' hyperthyroidism and ophthalmopathy. It was RNA transcripts that yielded the amplified TCR beta CDR3 regions. Carried out on the TCR CDR3, a first-round RT-PCR used the HTBI primer set. A single record per CDR3 protein comes from TCRdb applying MiXCR to the multiplex PCR reads. There are about 250,000 distinct CDR3 sequences in the sample; over 20% occur only once, and roughly 60% lies in the top ten. Sequencing used blood. The receptors originated from a young man with Graves' ophthalmopathy.

This clonotype was counted many times. The chain recombines TRBV2 with TRBJ2-1, with TRBD1 matching 7 bases. The CDR3 totals 15 residues. CDR1 SNHLY and CDR2 FYNNEI come from the germline V gene. The junction had 9 bases not matched to a gene; V was cut back by 6 bases and J by 4 bases. The CDR3: CASRKDRAGYNEQFF. DNA of the CDR3: TGTGCCAGCAGAAAAGACAGGGCAGGTTACAATGAGCAGTTCTTC. The entire variable domain, with the rest obtained from reference TRBV2 and TRBJ2-1, is as follows: EPEVTQTPSHQVTQMGQEVILRCVPISNHLYFYWYRQILGQKVEFLVSFYNNEISEKSEIFDDQFSVERPDGSNFTLKIRSTKLEDSAMYFCASRKDRAGYNEQFFGPGTRLTVL.

This clonotype was seen a single time. This chain uses TRBV24-1 with TRBJ1-5; the D gene is possibly TRBD1 (6 bases). The CDR3 has 16 amino acids. Germline loops: CDR1 KGHDR, CDR2 SFDVKD. The germline V and J ends were trimmed by 4 bases and 0 bases, with 12 bases remaining between them. The CDR3 nucleotides read TGTGCCACCAGTGAAACAGGGAGGGGTAGCAATCAGCCCCAGCATTTT. Encoded protein: CATSETGRGSNQPQHF.

This clonotype has only a few counts. This chain joins TRBV29-1 and TRBJ1-2; D not resolved. V lost 6 bases and J 6 bases, leaving 8 bases between the germline ends. The CDR3 is 10 residues long. Germline V lookup: CDR1 SQVTM, CDR2 ANQGSEA. The CDR3 spells CSVANHGYTF. CDR3 nucleotide sequence: TGCAGCGTCGCCAATCATGGCTACACCTTC.

The table lists this clonotype with a few counts. The gene calls are TRBV9 and TRBJ2-7; TRBD2 might be the D (6 bases). The ends were cut back, 3 bases at V and 2 bases at J, with 12 bases in the middle. The CDR3 is made up of 14 amino acids. Germline CDR1 and CDR2: SGDLS and YYNGEE. The CDR3 DNA follows: TGTGCCAGCAGCGGTACGGGGGTCCCCTACGAGCAGTACTTC. It encodes CASSGTGVPYEQYF.

Points on this clonotype: A much bigger clone sits one base away, suggesting this may be a read error. The DNA for the CDR3 is TGCGGTGCTGCCGCACAGGGATTCACAGATACGCAGTATTTT. This gives the protein CGAAAQGFTDTQYF. The chain combines TRBV20-1 with TRBJ2-3, with a possible D match to TRBD1 (6 bases). In germline, CDR1 is DFQATT, CDR2 SNEGSKA (reference sequence). CDR3 size: 14 residues.

This clonotype has at least ten counts. The chain has TRBV28 and TRBJ2-7; possibly TRBD1 for D (7 bases). V was cut by 4 bases and J by 2 bases, with 18 bases left in between. The germline V gene encodes CDR1 MDHEN and CDR2 SYDVKM. CDR3 size: 16 residues. The chain's CDR3 is CASSSPHAGQTYEQYF. The CDR3 region has the DNA TGTGCCAGCAGTTCCCCCCACGCGGGACAGACCTACGAGCAGTACTTC.

This clonotype was detected many times. The CDR3 loop is CASGGVGTDTQYF. CDR3 DNA sequence: TGTGCCAGCGGGGGAGTTGGTACAGATACGCAGTATTTT. The chain has TRBV2 and TRBJ2-3, with D perhaps assigned TRBD1 or TRBD2 (5 bases each). The CDR3 loop spans 13 amino acids. Germline CDR1 and CDR2: SNHLY and FYNNEI. Deletions cut 8 bases from V and 3 bases from J, with 12 bases between. Supplemented by reference TRBV2 and TRBJ2-3, the full variable domain reads EPEVTQTPSHQVTQMGQEVILRCVPISNHLYFYWYRQILGQKVEFLVSFYNNEISEKSEIFDDQFSVERPDGSNFTLKIRSTKLEDSAMYFCASGGVGTDTQYFGPGTRLTVL.

The rearrangement joins TRBV7-9 to TRBJ2-5; no clear D gene. The V end was cut by 5 bases, the J end by 5 bases, with 15 bases between. This CDR3 has 14 residues. Germline V gene lookup returns CDR1 SEHNR and CDR2 FQNEAQ (reference sequence). Written as DNA, the CDR3 is TGTGCCAGCAGCGACGGTTATGATGGCGAGACCCAGTACTTC. This sequence encodes CASSDGYDGETQYF.

The V gene is TRBV15, the J gene TRBJ2-5; 8 bases are a match to TRBD2. CDR3 length: 14 residues. J was trimmed by 5 bases and V by 4 bases; bases with no gene match: 6. Germline V CDR1 and CDR2: LNHNV, YYDKDF (reference sequence). The CDR3 coding sequence is TGTGCCACCAGCAAAAGCGGGAGTGGGGAGACCCAGTACTTC. Translation gives CATSKSGSGETQYF. Full variable domain (missing parts from reference TRBV15 and TRBJ2-5): DAMVIQNPRYQVTQFGKPVTLSCSQTLNHNVMYWYQQKSSQAPKLLFHYYDKDFNNEADTPDNFQSRRPNTSFCFLDIRSPGLGDTAMYLCATSKSGSGETQYFGPGTRLLVL.

The sample holds many counts of this clonotype. The rearrangement joins TRBV12-3 or TRBV12-4 to TRBJ2-6; D is uncertain. The CDR3 is 16 amino acids. V was pared by 6 bases and J by 0 bases, with 12 bases between. CDR3 region: CASSSGRFSGANVLTF. CDR3 nucleotide sequence: TGTGCCAGCAGCTCAGGACGGTTCTCTGGGGCCAACGTCCTGACTTTC.

V is TRBV28 and J is TRBJ2-5; D might be TRBD1 (7 bases). Per the germline V gene, CDR1 is MDHEN and CDR2 is SYDVKM. The CDR3 has 13 residues. Trimming stripped 6 bases from V and 2 bases from J, with 10 bases between. The CDR3 sequence: CASRRDRQETQYF. The CDR3 DNA follows: TGTGCCAGCAGGCGGGACAGACAAGAGACCCAGTACTTC.

This chain uses TRBV18 with TRBJ2-2, with 9 bases lining up with TRBD1. Germline CDR1 KGHSH, CDR2 LQKENI. The CDR3 length is 16 residues. V shed 5 bases, J shed 7 bases, and the junction held 11 bases outside the gene matches. CDR3 nucleotide sequence: TGTGCCAGCTCATCCGGACAGGGGAGGGACTTCGGGGAGCTGTTTTTT. This encodes CASSSGQGRDFGELFF.

This clonotype occurred many times. V and J are TRBV18 and TRBJ2-1, with 11 bases that match TRBD2. V gave up 6 bases and J gave up 5 bases; unmatched junction bases: 6. Germline values: CDR1 KGHSH, CDR2 LQKENI. The CDR3 spans 15 residues. The CDR3 spells CASSLGLAGDNEQFF. CDR3 in DNA: TGTGCCAGCTCGCTAGGACTAGCGGGCGACAATGAGCAGTTCTTC.

This clonotype was counted between two and nine times. The V gene is TRBV6-7, the J gene TRBJ2-5; D is ambiguous. TRBV6-7 is flagged as an ORF with uncertain function. There are 15 residues in the CDR3. The V end lost 7 bases, the J end lost 0 bases, and 15 bases lay between the germline ends. CDR3 residues: CASTSRARNQETQYF. CDR3 in DNA: TGTGCCAGCACTTCCCGGGCGAGAAACCAAGAGACCCAGTACTTC.

This clonotype was counted between two and nine times. The gene calls are TRBV5-1 and TRBJ2-5; tentatively, D is TRBD1 (5 bases). The CDR3 covers 16 residues. The germline V gene has CDR1 SGHRS and CDR2 YFSETQ. V was trimmed by 0 bases and J by 1 base, leaving 13 bases between them. CDR3 DNA sequence: TGCGCCAGCAGCTTGGTTGCCGGCAGGGTCCAAGAGACCCAGTACTTC. Protein sequence: CASSLVAGRVQETQYF.

This clonotype turned up a few times. The rearrangement joins TRBV19 to TRBJ1-2; the D is unclear. This CDR3 contains 14 residues. Germline V lookup: CDR1 LNHDA, CDR2 SQIVND (reference sequence). V was clipped by 5 bases and J by 3 bases, with 13 bases between them. CDR3 bases: TGTGCCAGTAGTCCCCGGACTAGGGACTATGGCTACACCTTC. It specifies CASSPRTRDYGYTF.

The chain couples TRBV19 to TRBJ2-1; D is possibly TRBD1 or TRBD2 (5 bases each). Germline values: CDR1 LNHDA, CDR2 SQIVND (reference sequence). The CDR3 sequence is 14 residues long. The germline V and J ends were trimmed by 7 bases and 4 bases, with 14 bases remaining between them. CDR3 sequence (DNA): TGTGCCAGTACCCCGGGACCAAGATACAATGAGCAGTTCTTC. Translation gives CASTPGPRYNEQFF.

The chain combines TRBV19 with TRBJ1-4; maybe TRBD1 (5 bases). Germline V CDR1 and CDR2: LNHDA, SQIVND (reference sequence). CDR3 length: 14 residues. The V and J ends lost 6 bases and 8 bases respectively, with 16 bases between them. The CDR3 loop reads CASRDSGRGEKLFF. The CDR3, as DNA: TGTGCCAGTAGAGACAGCGGCCGGGGCGAAAAACTGTTTTTT. Full variable domain (rest looked up from reference TRBV19 and TRBJ1-4): DGGITQSPKYLFRKEGQNVTLSCEQNLNHDAMYWYRQDPGQGLRLIYYSQIVNDFQKGDIAEGYSVSREKKESFPLTVTSAQKNPTAFYLCASRDSGRGEKLFFGSGTQLSVL.

The chain couples TRBV5-1 to TRBJ2-7; 10 bases are a match to TRBD1. This CDR3 is 14 amino acids long. The J segment lost 2 bases and the V segment lost 7 bases, leaving 6 bases of the junction unmatched. Per germline, CDR1 SGHRS and CDR2 YFSETQ. The CDR3 region is CASSGTGAPYEQYF. CDR3 in DNA: TGCGCCAGCTCAGGGACAGGGGCCCCCTACGAGCAGTACTTC.

This chain uses TRBV12-3 or TRBV12-4 with TRBJ1-1; weak D call: TRBD1 (6 bases). Trimming took off 6 bases at V and 12 bases at J, with 14 bases between the two ends. CDR3 length equals 11 residues. DNA for the CDR3: TGTGCCAGCAGGGCAACAGGGAGGACTTTCTTT. Residues: CASRATGRTFF.

This clonotype was seen many times. The rearrangement joins TRBV28 to TRBJ1-5; no clear D gene. Trimming removed 8 bases at V and 2 bases at J, with 13 bases between. Looked up from germline, CDR1 is MDHEN and CDR2 is SYDVKM. The CDR3 is 14 residues long. Here the CDR3 reads CASSPGGGNQPQHF. The CDR3 nucleotides are TGTGCCAGCTCACCAGGCGGGGGCAATCAGCCCCAGCATTTT. The whole variable domain, filled in from reference TRBV28 and TRBJ1-5, reads DVKVTQSSRYLVKRTGEKVFLECVQDMDHENMFWYRQDPGLGLRLIYFSYDVKMKEKGDIPEGYSVSREKKERFSLILESASTNQTSMYLCASSPGGGNQPQHFGDGTRLSIL.

The chain links TRBV7-9 to TRBJ2-5; D perhaps matches TRBD2 (7 bases). The germline gives CDR1 SEHNR, CDR2 FQNEAQ (reference sequence). The ends were cut back, 1 base at V and 9 bases at J, with 12 bases in the middle. The CDR3 extends over 13 amino acids. CDR3 in DNA: TGTGCCAGCAGCTTAGTTACAGGGAGGGCCCAGTACTTC. It encodes CASSLVTGRAQYF. The full variable domain, its missing parts supplied by reference TRBV7-9 and TRBJ2-5, is DTGVSQNPRHKITKRGQNVTFRCDPISEHNRLYWYRQTLGQGPEFLTYFQNEAQLEKSRLLSDRFSAERPKGSFSTLEIQRTEQGDSAMYLCASSLVTGRAQYFGPGTRLLVL.

This clonotype was seen once. The chain employs TRBV6-2 or TRBV6-3 and TRBJ2-2, with TRBD2 identical over 7 bases. This CDR3 comprises 17 residues. CDR1 MNHEY and CDR2 SVGEGT come from the germline V gene. The trim removed 0 bases at V and 8 bases at J, leaving 12 bases unmatched. In nucleotides, the CDR3 is TGTGCCAGCAGTTACTCGTCGGGAGGTTATCGTTCTGGGGAGCTGTTTTTT. Translated, it gives CASSYSSGGYRSGELFF.

This clonotype has a single count. The rearrangement links TRBV27 to TRBJ1-6, with 7 bases matching TRBD1. J was trimmed by 8 bases and V by 5 bases; bases with no gene match: 9. The CDR3 extends over 15 amino acids. Germline V gene data show CDR1 as MNHEY and CDR2 as SMNVEV (reference sequence). The CDR3 is CASSRQGNNYSPLHF. The CDR3 bases are TGTGCCAGCAGTAGACAGGGAAACAATTATTCACCCCTCCACTTT.

The rearrangement links TRBV11-2 to TRBJ2-3; the match to TRBD2 covers 9 bases. After removal of 3 bases from V and 2 bases from J, the junction contained 3 bases not matched to a gene. Germline V lookup: CDR1 SGHAT, CDR2 FQNNGV. The CDR3 loop spans 15 amino acids. The CDR3 protein is CASSLASGDTDTQYF. CDR3 sequence (DNA): TGTGCCAGCAGCTTGGCTAGCGGGGACACAGATACGCAGTATTTT.

The V gene is TRBV18, the J gene TRBJ1-4; TRBD1 matches 8 bases. CDR1 KGHSH and CDR2 LQKENI come from the germline V gene. This CDR3 comprises 15 residues. The J segment lost 8 bases and the V segment lost 6 bases, leaving 11 bases of the junction unmatched. The CDR3 region is CASSQGQGLKEKLFF. CDR3 nucleotides: TGTGCCAGCTCTCAAGGACAGGGTTTGAAAGAAAAACTGTTTTTT. The full variable domain, in which reference TRBV18 and TRBJ1-4 provide the parts outside the CDR3, is NAGVMQNPRHLVRRRGQEARLRCSPMKGHSHVYWYRQLPEEGLKFMVYLQKENIIDESGMPKERFSAEFPKEGPSILRIQQVVRGDSAAYFCASSQGQGLKEKLFFGSGTQLSVL.

The CDR3 region has the DNA TGTGCCATCAGTGCTCACCCAGGGGGCGAGCAGTACTTC. Encoded protein: CAISAHPGGEQYF. The V call is TRBV10-3, the J call TRBJ2-7; 7 positions agree with TRBD1. Germline trimming cut 4 bases from V and 6 bases from J; bases unmatched to any gene: 6. The CDR3 covers 13 residues. In germline, CDR1 is ENHRY, CDR2 SYGVKD.

The V call is TRBV19, the J call TRBJ1-5; D is possibly TRBD1 (6 bases). This CDR3 region has 13 residues. Germline V gene data show CDR1 as LNHDA and CDR2 as SQIVND (reference sequence). The V and J ends lost 5 bases and 8 bases respectively, with 13 bases between them. In nucleotides, the CDR3 is TGTGCCAGTAGTCCACAGGGTAGGGAGCCCCAGCATTTT. Its protein is CASSPQGREPQHF.

This clonotype was seen a handful of times. The chain recombines TRBV29-1 with TRBJ2-5; 9 bases fit TRBD2. Germline CDR1 is SQVTM and CDR2 is ANQGSEA. Trimming removed 4 bases from V and 3 bases from J; junction bases left unmatched: 15. This CDR3 comprises 17 residues. The DNA of the CDR3 is TGCAGCGTTGTCCCCGGACCGGGGTTAGCGGGGGAAGAGACCCAGTACTTC. Translating it yields CSVVPGPGLAGEETQYF. Complete variable domain (other parts from reference TRBV29-1 and TRBJ2-5): SAVISQKPSRDICQRGTSLTIQCQVDSQVTMMFWYRQQPGQSLTLIATANQGSEATYESGFVIDKFPISRPNLTFSTLTVSNMSPEDSSIYLCSVVPGPGLAGEETQYFGPGTRLLVL.

The chain recombines TRBV6-1 with TRBJ1-1; 8 bases are a match to TRBD1. CDR3 length: 15 residues. V was clipped by 4 bases and J by 0 bases; unmatched bases: 4. Germline lookup yields CDR1 MNHNS and CDR2 SASEGT. The CDR3 sequence is CASSVMTGVNTEAFF. The CDR3 nucleotides are TGTGCCAGCAGTGTAATGACAGGGGTGAACACTGAAGCTTTCTTT.

This clonotype was observed many times. The chain is built from TRBV11-2 and TRBJ1-2, with TRBD1 matching 8 bases. V lost 1 base and J lost 8; bases outside the gene matches: 9. The CDR3 contains 15 residues. The germline V gene has CDR1 SGHAT and CDR2 FQNNGV. CDR3 nucleotide sequence: TGTGCCAGCAGCTTAGTGGGACCACAGGGGGGCGGCTACACCTTC. This codes for CASSLVGPQGGGYTF.

In regard to this clonotype: Mismatch with germline at one junction end may stem from a read error. V and J are TRBV7-2 and TRBJ2-5, with 9 bases that match TRBD1. The CDR3 contains 13 residues. Germline values: CDR1 SGHTA, CDR2 FQGNSA. CDR3 in amino acids: CAGSQGQGETQYF. The DNA for the CDR3 is TGTGCCGGCAGCCAGGGACAGGGAGAGACCCAGTACTTC.